This section outlines one T cell receptor beta chain sequence together with its context. Its antigen is not known. This sample stems from a study of CD8+ T cells in alopecia areata. Lesional scalp punch biopsies and peripheral blood were collected from alopecia areata patients. General study points: Normal scalp showed lower clonality than lesional scalp, especially alopecia totalis/universalis. Possibly because of HLA-related factors, TCR sharing was less clear across patients than in mice.

Extracted RNA was reverse transcribed, and the resulting cDNA served as sequencing template. TCRdb's copy holds only in-frame clones and misses some; the assay was immunoSEQ multiplex PCR. The top ten clones hold about 6% of a sample with 110,000 to 150,000 clones, about 60% of them seen once. Germline V gene lookup returns CDR1 LGHNT and CDR2 FRNRAP. Unmatched junction bases numbered 8, after V lost 7 bases and J lost 1 base. The CDR3 has 15 amino acids. This material consisted of CD4+ T cells sorted from blood, taken at week 0. The chain couples TRBV12-5 to TRBJ2-5; 8 bases are shared with TRBD2. This receptor was taken from a human donor with alopecia areata. CDR3 nucleotides: TGTGCTAGTGTTCAAAGGAGCGGGGGCCAAGAGACCCAGTACTTC. Translated, it gives CASVQRSGGQETQYF. The full variable domain, completed using reference TRBV12-5 and TRBJ2-5, is DARVTQTPRHKVTEMGQEVTMRCQPILGHNTVFWYRQTMMQGLELLAYFRNRAPLDDSGMPKDRFSAEMPDATLATLKIQPSEPRDSAVYFCASVQRSGGQETQYFGPGTRLLVL.